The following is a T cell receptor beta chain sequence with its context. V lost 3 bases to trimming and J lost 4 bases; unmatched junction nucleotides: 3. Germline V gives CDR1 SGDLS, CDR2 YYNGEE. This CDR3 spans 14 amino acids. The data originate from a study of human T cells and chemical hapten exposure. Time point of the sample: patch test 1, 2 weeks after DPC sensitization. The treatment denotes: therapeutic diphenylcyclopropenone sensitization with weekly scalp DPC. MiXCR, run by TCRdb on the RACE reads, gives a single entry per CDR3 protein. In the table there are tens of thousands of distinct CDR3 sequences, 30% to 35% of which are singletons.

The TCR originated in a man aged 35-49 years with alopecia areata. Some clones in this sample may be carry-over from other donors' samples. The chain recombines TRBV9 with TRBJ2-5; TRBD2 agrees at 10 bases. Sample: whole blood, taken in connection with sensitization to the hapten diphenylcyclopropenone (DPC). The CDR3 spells CASSARTSGETQYF. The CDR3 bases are TGTGCCAGCAGCGCCCGGACTAGCGGAGAGACCCAGTACTTC.